This T cell receptor beta chain was found in a study of shared clonotypes between healthy human individuals. This CDR3 is 14 amino acids long. Germline values: CDR1 LNHDA, CDR2 SQIVND (reference sequence). Unmatched junction bases numbered 5, after V lost 3 bases and J lost 3 bases. Measured with immunoSEQ multiplex PCR; TCRdb has only the in-frame clones, and not every one. Of over a million clones listed, about 74% are singletons. This receptor was taken from a young man in good health. The sample was memory CD4+ T cells sorted from blood. Subset specified: CD45RA-negative fraction. This chain links TRBV19 with TRBJ2-7, with 7 bases fitting TRBD2. CDR3 sequence reads: CASSIRRGSYEQYF. CDR3 sequence (DNA): TGTGCCAGTAGTATCCGGCGGGGGAGCTACGAGCAGTACTTC.